The rows below give T cell receptor beta chains drawn from one sample of a study of blood T cells in healthy people across ages. TCRdb re-called the 5' RACE reads with MiXCR, one entry per CDR3 protein. The data hold 540,000 or so distinct CDR3 sequences, with less than 25% observed a single time. Separately, the same data were catalogued under a study of T cells of mothers and their children.

The sample taken for sequencing was blood. These receptors came from a boy between 5 and 17 years old in good health. CDR3s include the opening cysteine and the closing phenylalanine or tryptophan. The D gene is left open where the match is weak. Size is stated for part of the rows, as once, few or many counts, or as a class when the clone is expanded.

clone size,D gene,V gene,J gene,CDR3 protein,CDR3 DNA
.,TRBD1,TRBV6-5,TRBJ2-3,CASTDRGSGTDTQYF,TGTGCCAGCACCGACAGGGGGAGCGGGACAGATACGCAGTATTTT
.,.,TRBV29-1,TRBJ2-3,CSATGTYTDTQYF,TGCAGCGCGACCGGGACCTACACAGATACGCAGTATTTT
.,TRBD2,TRBV7-3,TRBJ2-1,CASSQRRGAGGSYNEQFF,TGTGCCAGCAGCCAAAGGCGGGGAGCGGGAGGTTCCTACAATGAGCAGTTCTTC
many,TRBD2,TRBV10-3,TRBJ2-1,CAISGSGIVDEQFF,TGTGCCATCAGTGGTAGCGGGATAGTCGATGAGCAGTTCTTC
few,TRBD1,TRBV12-3/TRBV12-4,TRBJ1-4,CASTIRGGLLTFNEKLFF,TGTGCCAGCACCATCAGAGGGGGCCTGCTTACCTTTAATGAAAAACTGTTTTTT
once,TRBD1,TRBV20-1,TRBJ2-1,CSARVGGKEQFF,TGCAGTGCTAGGGTAGGGGGCAAGGAGCAGTTCTTC
.,TRBD2,TRBV9,TRBJ2-2,CASRGRNTGELFF,TGTGCCAGCCGCGGGAGGAACACCGGGGAGCTGTTTTTT
few,.,TRBV7-8,TRBJ2-1,CASSLGMVQSYNEQFF,TGTGCCAGCAGCTTAGGGATGGTCCAAAGTTACAATGAGCAGTTCTTC
.,TRBD1,TRBV20-1,TRBJ1-3,CSARGTGWILSGNTIYF,TGCAGTGCTAGAGGGACAGGGTGGATACTGTCTGGAAACACCATATATTTT
.,TRBD1,TRBV20-1,TRBJ2-5,CSATGTGKETQYF,TGCAGTGCCACCGGGACAGGGAAGGAGACCCAGTACTTC
.,TRBD2,TRBV7-2,TRBJ2-2,CASSLGPRGRVGELFF,TGTGCCAGCAGCTTAGGTCCTCGAGGGAGGGTAGGGGAGCTGTTTTTT
.,.,TRBV20-1,TRBJ2-5,CSARVIARGVTQYF,TGCAGTGCTAGAGTAATAGCTCGAGGGGTAACCCAGTACTTC
.,.,TRBV28,TRBJ2-1,CASSFAPQHTQLAYNEQFF,TGTGCCAGCAGTTTTGCCCCACAGCACACACAGCTTGCCTACAATGAGCAGTTCTTC
few,.,TRBV30,TRBJ1-1,CALLGLTEAFF,TGTGCTCTCCTGGGGCTCACTGAAGCTTTCTTT
few,.,TRBV18,TRBJ1-6,CASSPGTANNSPLHF,TGTGCCAGCTCACCTGGGACGGCCAATAATTCACCCCTCCACTTT
few,TRBD1,TRBV20-1,TRBJ2-7,CSARESGTGIYEQYF,TGCAGTGCTAGAGAGTCCGGGACAGGGATCTACGAGCAGTACTTC
few,.,TRBV6-6,TRBJ2-1,CASSEMGPGDEQFF,TGTGCCAGCAGTGAGATGGGACCTGGGGATGAGCAGTTCTTC
many,.,TRBV3-1,TRBJ2-7,CASSQGLVPYEQYF,TGTGCCAGCAGCCAGGGTCTAGTCCCTTACGAGCAGTACTTC
few,.,TRBV6-2/TRBV6-3,TRBJ2-1,CASSYSKYNEQFF,TGTGCCAGCAGTTACTCCAAATACAATGAGCAGTTCTTC